This paragraph covers one T cell receptor beta chain sequence. The antigen is undetermined. The source of the sample is a study of cytotoxic CD8 clonotypes in ibrutinib-treated CLL. The overall study: Patients attained about 24 partial and 2 complete responses; at median about 74 months, approximately 15 remained remitted while about twelve progressed. Response material was collected after a median approximately 12 months of treatment, range 6 to 36. Study-level results: Public clonotypes, found uncommonly, either contracted or stayed stable on treatment.

TCRdb's table, derived via immunoSEQ multiplex PCR, lists solely in-frame clones and lacks some. The sample lists over 95,000 clones, 45% to 65% occurring once. Trimming removed 6 bases at V and 1 base at J, with 12 bases between. Germline CDR1 MNHEY, CDR2 SMNVEV (reference sequence). The CDR3 runs 14 residues. As input for TCR beta libraries, around 2 micrograms of genomic DNA came from cryopreserved PBMCs. This rearrangement joins TRBV27 to TRBJ1-1; a weak D match, TRBD1 (5 bases). The TCR comes from a human donor with chronic lymphocytic leukemia. The sample was PBMCs, taken after 24 months of ibrutinib treatment. The CDR3 DNA sequence: TGTGCCAGCAGACCCTGGGGCGCGAACACTGAAGCTTTCTTT. It specifies CASRPWGANTEAFF.